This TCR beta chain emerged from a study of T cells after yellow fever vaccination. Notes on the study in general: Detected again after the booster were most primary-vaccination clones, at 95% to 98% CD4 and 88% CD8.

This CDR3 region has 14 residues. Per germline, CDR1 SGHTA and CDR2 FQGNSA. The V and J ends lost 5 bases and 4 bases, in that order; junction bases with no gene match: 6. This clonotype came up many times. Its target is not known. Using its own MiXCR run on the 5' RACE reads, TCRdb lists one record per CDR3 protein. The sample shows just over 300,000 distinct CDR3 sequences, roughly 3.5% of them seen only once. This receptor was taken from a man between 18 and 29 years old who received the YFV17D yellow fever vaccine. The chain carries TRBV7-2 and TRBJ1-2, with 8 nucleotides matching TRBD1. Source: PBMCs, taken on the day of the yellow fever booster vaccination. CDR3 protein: CASSPRQGPYGYTF. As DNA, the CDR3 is TGTGCCAGCAGCCCCAGACAGGGGCCCTATGGCTACACCTTC.